The rows below give T cell receptor beta chains drawn from one sample of a study of blood T cell repertoires in COVID-19. TCRdb's table, derived via immunoSEQ multiplex PCR, lists solely in-frame clones and lacks some. The table lists about 76,000 clones, 70% to 90% of them singletons. Sequencing was performed on peripheral blood. The receptors come from a man in his sixties with COVID-19, enrolled during active disease. Both conserved end residues are part of each CDR3. The D gene is left open where the match is weak. Clone size is stated in some rows and not others, as once, few, many or a class when expanded.

>TRBD2|TRBV10-1|TRBJ2-2|once
CASSDRTGGPTGELFF
TGCGCCAGCAGTGATCGGACGGGGGGGCCGACCGGGGAGCTGTTTTTT
>TRBD2|TRBV5-1|TRBJ2-2|-
CASSHTPGLATNTGELFF
TGCGCCAGCAGCCATACCCCGGGACTAGCGACGAACACCGGGGAGCTGTTTTTT
>-|TRBV5-6|TRBJ2-2|few
CASSLEGAGGTGELFF
TGTGCCAGCAGCTTGGAAGGTGCTGGAGGCACCGGGGAGCTGTTTTTT
>TRBD2|TRBV5-1|TRBJ2-3|-
CASSLGSGASTDTQYF
TGCGCCAGCAGCTTGGGGAGCGGGGCTAGCACAGATACGCAGTATTTT
>TRBD2|TRBV11-2|TRBJ2-2|few
CADRERGANTGELFF
TGTGCAGACAGAGAGCGGGGGGCGAACACCGGGGAGCTGTTTTTT
>-|TRBV9|TRBJ1-1|-
CASSIGTLNTEAFF
TGTGCCAGCAGCATTGGGACTCTAAACACTGAAGCTTTCTTT
>TRBD1|TRBV2|TRBJ1-2|-
CASSDRDASHNYGYTF
TGTGCCAGCAGCGACAGGGACGCTTCCCATAACTATGGCTACACCTTC
>-|TRBV12-3/TRBV12-4|TRBJ1-3|-
CASNGGPGNTIYF
TGTGCCAGCAATGGAGGTCCTGGAAACACCATATATTTT
>-|TRBV28|TRBJ1-2|-
CASGPGRGDGYTF
TGTGCCAGCGGGCCCGGGAGGGGGGATGGCTACACCTTC
>-|TRBV24-1|TRBJ2-1|once
CATSESTGTYNEQFF
TGTGCCACCAGTGAATCGACAGGAACCTACAATGAGCAGTTCTTC
>-|TRBV2|TRBJ2-1|few
CAGTRSSYNEQFF
TGTGCCGGCACCCGGAGCTCCTACAATGAGCAGTTCTTC
>-|TRBV18|TRBJ2-5|-
CASSPATAGETQYF
TGTGCCAGCTCACCTGCGACAGCCGGGGAGACCCAGTACTTC
>-|TRBV21-1|TRBJ1-3|-
CASSKEGSFSGNTIYF
TGTGCCAGCAGCAAGGAGGGCAGCTTCTCTGGAAACACCATATATTTT
>TRBD1|TRBV5-1|TRBJ1-6|few
CASSSGTGGPNSPLHF
TGCGCCAGCAGCTCTGGGACAGGGGGCCCTAATTCACCCCTCCACTTT
>-|TRBV10-3|TRBJ1-2|-
CAISESNTQDKYGYTF
TGTGCCATCAGTGAGTCGAACACGCAGGACAAGTATGGCTACACCTTC
>-|TRBV19|TRBJ1-2|-
CASDWTAGNYGYTF
TGTGCCAGTGATTGGACCGCAGGGAACTATGGCTACACCTTC
>TRBD2|TRBV4-1|TRBJ2-5|-
CASSPQTSGGADETQYF
TGCGCCAGCAGCCCCCAGACTAGCGGGGGTGCCGATGAGACCCAGTACTTC